This TCR beta chain was sequenced in a study of T cell clonality in common variable immunodeficiency. Whole-study results and caveats: In common variable immunodeficiency, TCR beta chains reportedly carried fewer deletions and N-nucleotide insertions. Links between repertoire features and CVID complications were heterogeneity-limited. Fewer TCRbeta clones were shared among CVID subjects than controls.

Points on this clone: The antigen remains unidentified. This could be a read error, since a much larger clone is one nucleotide away. The CDR3 is cut off 3 residues early in the read; its end comes from the germline J gene. The same CDR3 also results from other DNA sequences found in this sample.

Blood samples were heparinized, about 4.5 to 8 ml per donor. Trimming at V came to 4 bases and at J to 7 bases, leaving 6 bases not matched to a gene. The CDR3 covers 14 residues. CDR1 is SGHRS, CDR2 YFSETQ, per germline. The table came from immunoSEQ multiplex PCR; TCRdb's copy has only in-frame clones and leaves some out. The specimen has tens of thousands of clones, none found just once. The sequence derives from a person between 18 and 75 years old in good health. Sequencing was performed on peripheral blood mononuclear cells. This chain connects TRBV5-1 to TRBJ2-1; 9 bases map to TRBD2. The CDR3 bases that were read are TGCGCCAGCAGCCTGATGCGGGGGGGGAATGAG. It is translated as CASSLMRGGNE. The whole CDR3 is CASSLMRGGNEQFF.